Below, one T cell receptor (beta chain) is given with its context. The data originate from a study of blood T cell repertoires in COVID-19. Overall study context: Some COVID-19 samples were acute and others convalescent; all came from the United States, Italy and Spain.

Patients of the Seattle cohort, enrolled during active infection, were followed longitudinally. In the authors' methods: Reference gene primer amplification in the assay estimated nucleated cell counts. Method: immunoSEQ multiplex PCR; TCRdb's copy keeps in-frame clones and lacks some. That table is the source of V, J and clone size, and D and trimming were worked out from the DNA. The repertoire holds 200,000 to 250,000 clones, with 70% to 90% as singletons. The CDR3 extends over 14 amino acids. Germline values: CDR1 MDHEN, CDR2 SYDVKM. The V end was cut by 3 bases, the J end by 6 bases, with 13 bases between.

The V call is TRBV28, the J call TRBJ2-3, with D tentatively TRBD1 (6 bases). The sample taken for sequencing was peripheral blood. This TCR was recovered from a woman between 45 and 65 years old with COVID-19, enrolled during active disease. The CDR3 nucleotides are TGTGCCAGCAGTTTCCTGGCAGGGGATGATACGCAGTATTTT. Amino acid sequence: CASSFLAGDDTQYF.